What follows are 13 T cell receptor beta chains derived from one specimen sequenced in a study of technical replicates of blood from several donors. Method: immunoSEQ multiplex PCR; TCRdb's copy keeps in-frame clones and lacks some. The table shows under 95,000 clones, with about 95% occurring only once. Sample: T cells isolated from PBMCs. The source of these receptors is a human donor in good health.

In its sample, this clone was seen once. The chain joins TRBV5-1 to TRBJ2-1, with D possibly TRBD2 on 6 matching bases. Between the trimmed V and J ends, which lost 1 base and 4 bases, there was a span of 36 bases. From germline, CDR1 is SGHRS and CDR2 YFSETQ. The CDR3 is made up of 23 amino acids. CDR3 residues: CASSLRLRERSEKGRVGYNEQFF. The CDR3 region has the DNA TGCGCCAGCAGCTTGAGGTTGCGGGAAAGGTCCGAAAAAGGGCGGGTGGGGTACAATGAGCAGTTCTTC.

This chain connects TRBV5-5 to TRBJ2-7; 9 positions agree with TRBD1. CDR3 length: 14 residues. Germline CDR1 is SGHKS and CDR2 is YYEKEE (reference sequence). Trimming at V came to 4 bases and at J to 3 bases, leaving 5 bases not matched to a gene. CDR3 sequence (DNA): TGTGCCAGCAGCGGAAGACAGGGGGTCTACGAGCAGTACTTC. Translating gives CASSGRQGVYEQYF.

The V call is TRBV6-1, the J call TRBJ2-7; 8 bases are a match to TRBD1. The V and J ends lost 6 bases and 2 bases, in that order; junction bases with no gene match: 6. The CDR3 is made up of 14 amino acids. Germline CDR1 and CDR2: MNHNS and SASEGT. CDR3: CASRAGTGTYEQYF. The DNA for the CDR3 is TGTGCCAGCAGGGCCGGGACAGGAACCTACGAGCAGTACTTC.

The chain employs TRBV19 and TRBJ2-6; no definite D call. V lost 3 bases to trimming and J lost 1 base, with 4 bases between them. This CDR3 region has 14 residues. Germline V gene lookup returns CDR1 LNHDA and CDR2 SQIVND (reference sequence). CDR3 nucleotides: TGTGCCAGTAGTATCCGTTCTGGGGCCAACGTCCTGACTTTC. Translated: CASSIRSGANVLTF.

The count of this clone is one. The CDR3 nucleotides are TGTGCCAGCAGCCCCTTGGCCGGGTTAGATACGCAGTATTTT. Protein: CASSPLAGLDTQYF. The chain carries TRBV27 and TRBJ2-3, with D unclear. The CDR3 is 14 amino acids. Germline CDR1 is MNHEY and CDR2 is SMNVEV (reference sequence). V lost 6 bases and J 5 bases, leaving 15 bases between the germline ends.

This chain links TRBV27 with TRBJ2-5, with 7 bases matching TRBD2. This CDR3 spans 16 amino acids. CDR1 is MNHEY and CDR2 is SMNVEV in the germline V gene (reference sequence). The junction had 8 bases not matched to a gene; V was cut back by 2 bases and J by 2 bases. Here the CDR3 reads CASSLKAGWSQETQYF. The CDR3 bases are TGTGCCAGCAGTTTAAAAGCGGGGTGGTCGCAAGAGACCCAGTACTTC.

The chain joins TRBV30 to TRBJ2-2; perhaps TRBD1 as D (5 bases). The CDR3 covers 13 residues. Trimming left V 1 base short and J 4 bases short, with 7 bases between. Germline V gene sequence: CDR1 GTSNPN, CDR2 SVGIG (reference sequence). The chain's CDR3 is CAWSGTSTGELFF. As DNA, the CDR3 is TGTGCCTGGAGTGGGACAAGCACCGGGGAGCTGTTTTTT.

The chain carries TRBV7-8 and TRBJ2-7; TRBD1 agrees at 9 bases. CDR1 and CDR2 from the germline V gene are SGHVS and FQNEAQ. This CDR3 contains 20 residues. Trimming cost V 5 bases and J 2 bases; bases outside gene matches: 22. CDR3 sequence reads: CASSPRGTGWAYTMTYEQYF. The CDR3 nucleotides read TGTGCCAGCAGCCCGAGAGGGACAGGGTGGGCCTATACAATGACCTACGAGCAGTACTTC.

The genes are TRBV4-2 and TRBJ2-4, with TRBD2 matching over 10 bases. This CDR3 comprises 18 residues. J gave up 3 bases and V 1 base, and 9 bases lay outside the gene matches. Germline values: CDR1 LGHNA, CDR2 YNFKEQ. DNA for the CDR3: TGTGCCAGCAGCCAAGCTAGCGGGAGAGGGGGAGGCAAAAACATTCAGTACTTC. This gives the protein CASSQASGRGGGKNIQYF.

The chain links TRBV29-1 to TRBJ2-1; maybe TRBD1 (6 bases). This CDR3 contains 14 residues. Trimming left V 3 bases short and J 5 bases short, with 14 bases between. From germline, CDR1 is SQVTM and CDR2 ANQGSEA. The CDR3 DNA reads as TGCAGCGTTGAGTCACAGGGCTACAACAATGAGCAGTTCTTC. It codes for CSVESQGYNNEQFF.

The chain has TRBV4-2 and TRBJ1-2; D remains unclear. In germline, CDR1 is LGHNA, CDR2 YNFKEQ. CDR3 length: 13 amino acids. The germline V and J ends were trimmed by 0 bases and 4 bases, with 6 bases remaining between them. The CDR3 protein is CASSQEESYGYTF. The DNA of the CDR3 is TGTGCCAGCAGCCAAGAGGAGAGCTATGGCTACACCTTC.

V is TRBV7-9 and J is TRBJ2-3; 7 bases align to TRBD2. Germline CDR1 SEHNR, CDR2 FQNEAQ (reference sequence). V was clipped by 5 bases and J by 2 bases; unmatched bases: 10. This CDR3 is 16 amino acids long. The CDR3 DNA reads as TGTGCCAGCAGCCCTCCCGCGGGGGTCGACACAGATACGCAGTATTTT. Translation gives CASSPPAGVDTDTQYF. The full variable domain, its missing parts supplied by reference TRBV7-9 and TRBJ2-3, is DTGVSQNPRHKITKRGQNVTFRCDPISEHNRLYWYRQTLGQGPEFLTYFQNEAQLEKSRLLSDRFSAERPKGSFSTLEIQRTEQGDSAMYLCASSPPAGVDTDTQYFGPGTRLTVL.

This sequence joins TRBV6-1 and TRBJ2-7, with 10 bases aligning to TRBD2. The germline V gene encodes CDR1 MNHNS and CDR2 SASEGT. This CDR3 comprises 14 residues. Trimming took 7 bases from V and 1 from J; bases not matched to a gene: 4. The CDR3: CASNLAGASYEQYF. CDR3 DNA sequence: TGTGCCAGCAATCTAGCGGGAGCATCCTACGAGCAGTACTTC.